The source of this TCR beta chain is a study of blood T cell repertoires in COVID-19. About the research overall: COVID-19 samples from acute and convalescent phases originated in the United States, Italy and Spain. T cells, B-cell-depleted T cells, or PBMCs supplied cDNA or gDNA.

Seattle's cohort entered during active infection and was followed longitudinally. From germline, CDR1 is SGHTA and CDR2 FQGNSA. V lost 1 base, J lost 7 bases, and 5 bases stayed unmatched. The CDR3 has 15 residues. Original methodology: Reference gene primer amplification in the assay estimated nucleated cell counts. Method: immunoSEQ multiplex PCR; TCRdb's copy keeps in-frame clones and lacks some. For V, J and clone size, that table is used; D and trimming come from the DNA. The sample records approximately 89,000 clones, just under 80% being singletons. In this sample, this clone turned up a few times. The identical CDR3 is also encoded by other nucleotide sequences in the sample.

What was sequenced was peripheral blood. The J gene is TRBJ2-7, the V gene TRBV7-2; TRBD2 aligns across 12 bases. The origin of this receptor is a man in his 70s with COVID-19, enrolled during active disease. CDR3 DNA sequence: TGTGCCAGCAGCTTAGGGGGGACTAGCGGGCGGGAGCAGTACTTC. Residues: CASSLGGTSGREQYF.